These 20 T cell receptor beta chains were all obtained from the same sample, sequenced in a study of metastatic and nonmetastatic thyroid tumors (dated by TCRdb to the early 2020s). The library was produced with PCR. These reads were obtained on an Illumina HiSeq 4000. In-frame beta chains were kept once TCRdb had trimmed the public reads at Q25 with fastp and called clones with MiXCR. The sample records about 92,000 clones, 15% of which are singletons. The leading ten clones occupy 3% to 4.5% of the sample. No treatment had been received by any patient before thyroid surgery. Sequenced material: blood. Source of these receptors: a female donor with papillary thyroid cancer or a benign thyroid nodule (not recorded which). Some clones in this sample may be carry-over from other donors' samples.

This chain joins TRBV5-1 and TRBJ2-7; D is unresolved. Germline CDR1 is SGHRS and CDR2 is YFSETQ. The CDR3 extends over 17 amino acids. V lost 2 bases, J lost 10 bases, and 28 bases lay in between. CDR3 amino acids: CASSFRGSPTFSSDQYF. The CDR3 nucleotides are TGCGCCAGCAGCTTCCGAGGCAGCCCGACCTTCAGTTCCGATCAGTACTTC.

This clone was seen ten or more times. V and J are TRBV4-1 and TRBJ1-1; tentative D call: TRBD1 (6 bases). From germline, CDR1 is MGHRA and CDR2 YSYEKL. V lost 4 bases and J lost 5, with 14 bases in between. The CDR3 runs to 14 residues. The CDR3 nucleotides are TGCGCCAGCAGCCTAACGGACCAGGGGACTGAAGCTTTCTTT. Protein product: CASSLTDQGTEAFF.

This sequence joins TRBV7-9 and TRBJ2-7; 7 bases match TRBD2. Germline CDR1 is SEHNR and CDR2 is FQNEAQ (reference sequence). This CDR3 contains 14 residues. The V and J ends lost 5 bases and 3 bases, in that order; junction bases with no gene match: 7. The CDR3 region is CASSGLAANYEQYF. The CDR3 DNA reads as TGTGCCAGCAGCGGTCTAGCGGCCAACTACGAGCAGTACTTC.

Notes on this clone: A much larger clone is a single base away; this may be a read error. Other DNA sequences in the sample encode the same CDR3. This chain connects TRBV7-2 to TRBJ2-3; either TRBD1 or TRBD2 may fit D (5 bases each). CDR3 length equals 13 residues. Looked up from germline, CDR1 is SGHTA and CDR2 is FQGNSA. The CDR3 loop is CASSHGTGDTQYF. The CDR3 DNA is TGTGCTAGCAGTCACGGGACGGGAGATACGCAGTATTTT.

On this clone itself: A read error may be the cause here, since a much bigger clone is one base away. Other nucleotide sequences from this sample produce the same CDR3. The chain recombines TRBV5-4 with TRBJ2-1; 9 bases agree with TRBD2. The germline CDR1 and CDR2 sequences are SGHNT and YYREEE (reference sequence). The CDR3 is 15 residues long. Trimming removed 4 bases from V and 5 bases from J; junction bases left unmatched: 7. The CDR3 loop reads CASSLGLAGNNEQFF. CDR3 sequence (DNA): TGTGCCAGCAGCCTGGGACTAGCCGGAAACAATGAGCAGTTCTTC.

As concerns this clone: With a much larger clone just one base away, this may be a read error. The CDR3 coding sequence is TGTGCCAGCAGCTTAGCCCCATGTTCTCAGTACTTC. It translates to CASSLAPCSQYF. The chain joins TRBV7-9 to TRBJ2-7; D ambiguous. This CDR3 region has 12 residues. Germline loops: CDR1 SEHNR, CDR2 FQNEAQ (reference sequence). V lost 0 bases and J 10 bases, leaving 10 bases between the germline ends.

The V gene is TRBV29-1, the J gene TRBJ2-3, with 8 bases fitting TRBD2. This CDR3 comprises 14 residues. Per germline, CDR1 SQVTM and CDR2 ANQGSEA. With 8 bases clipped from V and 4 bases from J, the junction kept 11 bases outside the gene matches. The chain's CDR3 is CSFRYAGGADTQYF. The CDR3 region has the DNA TGCAGCTTCAGATATGCGGGGGGTGCAGATACGCAGTATTTT.

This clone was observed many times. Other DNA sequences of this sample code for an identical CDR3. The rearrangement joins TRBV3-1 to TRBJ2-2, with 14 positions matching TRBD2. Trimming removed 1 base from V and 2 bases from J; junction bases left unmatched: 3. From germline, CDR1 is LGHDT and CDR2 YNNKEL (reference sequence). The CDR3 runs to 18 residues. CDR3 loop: CASSQGTSGGTNTGELFF. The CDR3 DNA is TGTGCCAGCAGCCAAGGGACTAGCGGGGGGACTAACACCGGGGAGCTGTTTTTT.

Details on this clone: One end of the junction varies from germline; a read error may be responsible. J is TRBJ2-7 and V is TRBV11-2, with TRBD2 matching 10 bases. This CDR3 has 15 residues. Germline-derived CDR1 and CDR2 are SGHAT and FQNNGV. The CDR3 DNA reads TGTGACAGCAGCCCATTAGCGGGGGGAAGATACGAGCAGTACTTC. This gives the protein CDSSPLAGGRYEQYF.

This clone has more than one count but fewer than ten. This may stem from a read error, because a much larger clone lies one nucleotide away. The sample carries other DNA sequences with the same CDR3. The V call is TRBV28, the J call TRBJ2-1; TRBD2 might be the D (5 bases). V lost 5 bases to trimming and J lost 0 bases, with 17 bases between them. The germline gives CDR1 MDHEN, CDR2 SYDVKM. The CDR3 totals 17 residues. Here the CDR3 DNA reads TGTGCCAGCAGTGGACGTCTAGCTGCCGACTCCTACAATGAGCAGTTCTTC. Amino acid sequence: CASSGRLAADSYNEQFF. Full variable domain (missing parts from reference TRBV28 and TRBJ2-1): DVKVTQSSRYLVKRTGEKVFLECVQDMDHENMFWYRQDPGLGLRLIYFSYDVKMKEKGDIPEGYSVSREKKERFSLILESASTNQTSMYLCASSGRLAADSYNEQFFGPGTRLTVL.

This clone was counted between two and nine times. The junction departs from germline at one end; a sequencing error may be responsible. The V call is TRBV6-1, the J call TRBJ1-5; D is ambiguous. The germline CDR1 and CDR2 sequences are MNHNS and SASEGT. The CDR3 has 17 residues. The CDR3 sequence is CASSEALGSDGNQPHHF. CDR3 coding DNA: TGTGCCAGCAGTGAAGCGCTGGGCAGTGATGGCAATCAGCCCCATCATTTT.

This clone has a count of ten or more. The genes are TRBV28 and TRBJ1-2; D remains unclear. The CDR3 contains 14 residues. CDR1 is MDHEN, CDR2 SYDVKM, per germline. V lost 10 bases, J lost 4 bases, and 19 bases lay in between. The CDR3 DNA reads TGTGCCATCCCTCGCCGGGGATCAGGCTATGGCTACACCTTC. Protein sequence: CAIPRRGSGYGYTF.

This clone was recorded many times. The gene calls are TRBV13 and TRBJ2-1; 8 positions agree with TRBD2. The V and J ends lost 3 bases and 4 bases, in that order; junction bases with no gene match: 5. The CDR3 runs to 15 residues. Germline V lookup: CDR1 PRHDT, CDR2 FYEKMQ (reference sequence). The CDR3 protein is CASSLGRGAYNEQFF. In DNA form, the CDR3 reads TGTGCCAGCAGCTTGGGGCGGGGGGCGTACAATGAGCAGTTCTTC.

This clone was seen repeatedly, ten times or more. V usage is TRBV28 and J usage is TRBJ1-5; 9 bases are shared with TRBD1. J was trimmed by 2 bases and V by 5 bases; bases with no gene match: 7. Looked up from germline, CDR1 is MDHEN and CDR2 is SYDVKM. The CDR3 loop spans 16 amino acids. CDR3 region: CASSLGTGRGNQPQHF. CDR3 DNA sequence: TGTGCCAGCAGTCTGGGGACAGGGCGAGGCAATCAGCCCCAGCATTTT.

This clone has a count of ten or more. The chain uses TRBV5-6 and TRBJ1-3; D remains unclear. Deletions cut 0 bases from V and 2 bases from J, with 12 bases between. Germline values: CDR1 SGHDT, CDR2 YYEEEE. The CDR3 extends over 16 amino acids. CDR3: CASSLVTHSAGNTIYF. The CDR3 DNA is TGTGCCAGCAGCTTGGTAACCCACAGCGCTGGAAACACCATATATTTT.

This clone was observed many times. CDR3 amino acids: CASSVGRLNTEAFF. The CDR3, as DNA: TGTGCCAGCAGCGTGGGACGGCTGAACACTGAAGCTTTCTTT. The chain uses TRBV9 and TRBJ1-1; TRBD1 might be the D (5 bases). The CDR3 has 14 residues. V dropped 2 bases and J dropped 0 bases, with 8 bases sitting between them. Germline V gene data show CDR1 as SGDLS and CDR2 as YYNGEE. Together with reference TRBV9 and TRBJ1-1, the CDR3 gives the full variable domain: DSGVTQTPKHLITATGQRVTLRCSPRSGDLSVYWYQQSLDQGLQFLIQYYNGEERAKGNILERFSAQQFPDLHSELNLSSLELGDSALYFCASSVGRLNTEAFFGQGTRLTVV.

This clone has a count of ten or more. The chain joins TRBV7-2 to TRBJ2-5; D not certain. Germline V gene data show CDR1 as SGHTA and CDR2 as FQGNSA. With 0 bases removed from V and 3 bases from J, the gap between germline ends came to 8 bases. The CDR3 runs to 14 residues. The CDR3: CASSLAGIKETQYF. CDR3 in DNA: TGTGCCAGCAGCTTAGCGGGGATCAAAGAGACCCAGTACTTC. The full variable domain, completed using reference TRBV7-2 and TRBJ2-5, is GAGVSQSPSNKVTEKGKDVELRCDPISGHTALYWYRQSLGQGLEFLIYFQGNSAPDKSGLPSDRFSAERTGGSVSTLTIQRTQQEDSAVYLCASSLAGIKETQYFGPGTRLLVL.

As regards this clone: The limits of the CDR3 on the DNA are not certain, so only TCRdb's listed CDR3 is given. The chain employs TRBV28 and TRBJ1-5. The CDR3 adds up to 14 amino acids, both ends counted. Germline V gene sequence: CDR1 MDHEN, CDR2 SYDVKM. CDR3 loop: CASSLVMGNQPQHF.

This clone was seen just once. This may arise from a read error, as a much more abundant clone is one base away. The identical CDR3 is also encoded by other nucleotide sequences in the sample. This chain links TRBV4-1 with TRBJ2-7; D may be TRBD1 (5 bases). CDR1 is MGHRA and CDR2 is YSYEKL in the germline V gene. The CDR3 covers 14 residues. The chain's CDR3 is CASSQVQGSYEQYF. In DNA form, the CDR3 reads TGCGCCAGCAGCCAAGTCCAGGGTTCCTACGAGCAGTACTTT.

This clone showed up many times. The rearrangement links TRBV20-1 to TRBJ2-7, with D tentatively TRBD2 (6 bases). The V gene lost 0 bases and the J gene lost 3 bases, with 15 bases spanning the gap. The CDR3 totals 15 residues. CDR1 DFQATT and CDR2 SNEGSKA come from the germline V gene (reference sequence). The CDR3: CSARDGTQRFYEQYF. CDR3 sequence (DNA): TGCAGTGCTAGAGATGGGACTCAGCGATTCTACGAGCAGTACTTC.